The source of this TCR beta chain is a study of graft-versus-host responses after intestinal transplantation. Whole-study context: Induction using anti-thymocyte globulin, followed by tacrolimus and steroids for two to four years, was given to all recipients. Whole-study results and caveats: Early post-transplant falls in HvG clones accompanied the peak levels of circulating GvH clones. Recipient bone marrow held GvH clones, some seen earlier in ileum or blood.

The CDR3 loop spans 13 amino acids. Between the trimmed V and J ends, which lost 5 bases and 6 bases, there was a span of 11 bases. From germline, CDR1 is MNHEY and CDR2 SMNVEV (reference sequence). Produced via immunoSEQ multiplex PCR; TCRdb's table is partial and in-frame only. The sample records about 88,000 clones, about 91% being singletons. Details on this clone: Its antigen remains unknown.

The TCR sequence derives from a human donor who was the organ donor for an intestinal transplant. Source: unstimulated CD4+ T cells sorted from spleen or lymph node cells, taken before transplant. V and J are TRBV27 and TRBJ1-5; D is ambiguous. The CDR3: CASSQNSGQPQHF. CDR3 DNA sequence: TGTGCCAGCAGTCAAAACTCCGGTCAGCCCCAGCATTTT.